This T cell receptor (beta chain) was recovered during a study of identical twins' blood T cells. The CDR3 has 14 amino acids. Trimming took 3 bases from V and 6 from J, leaving 15 bases between them. In germline, CDR1 is SGDLS, CDR2 YYNGEE. Each CDR3 protein is one row after TCRdb ran MiXCR on the 5' RACE reads. The table has a few hundred thousand distinct CDR3 sequences, roughly 30% seen once. The receptor was derived from a woman aged 18 to 55 in good health. What was sequenced was PBMCs. V is TRBV9 and J is TRBJ1-1; unclear D gene. DNA of the CDR3: TGTGCCAGCAGCGGTAGGTCGGGAGGCGCTGAAGCTTTCTTT. Its protein product is CASSGRSGGAEAFF.